This T cell receptor (beta chain) was sequenced in a study of cytomegalovirus exposure and HLA in healthy donors. V lost 6 bases, J lost 8 bases, and 9 bases stayed unmatched. The CDR3 covers 14 residues. Germline CDR1 is MRHNA and CDR2 is SNTAGT. With respect to this clone: The antigen is unknown.

13 Jbeta primers and 60 Vbeta primers were used for the PCR. Data came from immunoSEQ multiplex PCR; TCRdb stores just in-frame clones and leaves some out. Seen here are roughly 100,000 clones, 82% observed once, and the top ten hold less than 2%. General observations from the study: In vitro, three CMV-associated chains proved specific for CMV antigens. Previously analyzed data showed that most TCR beta V segments were productive at a frequency of about 90% or about 30%. A link between a missense DCLRE1C variant and TCR beta V- and J-gene trimming emerged from a later analysis.

Sequencing was performed on PBMCs. This receptor was identified in a man aged 50-60 years in good health and CMV-seronegative. The chain employs TRBV6-4 and TRBJ1-4; the match to TRBD1 covers 7 bases. CDR3 nucleotides: TGTGCCAGCAGCCCGGGGACAGATTACGAAAAACTGTTTTTT. Protein: CASSPGTDYEKLFF.